The entry below describes one T cell receptor beta chain. Naive CD8 cells lacked CD45RO, underwent positive selection for CCR7 and left out terminally differentiated effector memory CD45RA+ cells. This sample stems from a study of shared clonotypes between healthy human individuals. The method was immunoSEQ multiplex PCR; TCRdb's version includes in-frame clones alone and lacks a portion of them. This table has hundreds of thousands of clones, around 92% appearing once. V lost 1 base and J lost 3, with 7 bases in between. The CDR3 runs to 14 residues. Germline CDR1 is SNHLY and CDR2 is FYNNEI. The clonotype comes from a man between 25 and 39 years old in good health. Specimen: naive CD8+ T cells sorted from blood. The chain carries TRBV2 and TRBJ1-5; tentatively, D is TRBD1 (6 bases). CDR3 amino acids: CASSEDRVNQPQHF. DNA for the CDR3: TGTGCCAGCAGTGAAGACAGGGTCAATCAGCCCCAGCATTTT.